These 32 T cell receptor beta chains originate from one sample sequenced in a study of control samples from healthy donors and cancer patients. Sequenced by immunoSEQ multiplex PCR; TCRdb stores in-frame clones only, minus some. Altogether some 220,000 clones are present, around 94% being singletons, with the ten largest covering more than 1.3%. Sequencing used blood. The receptor source for this set is a man aged 50 to 60 in good health.

Concerning this clone itself: The junction and the germline gene differ at one end; a read error may be behind it. CDR3 region: CASSLGDTGRTHVF. CDR3 sequence (DNA): TGTGCCAGCAGCTTAGGCGATACAGGGAGGACACATGTCTTC. The rearrangement joins TRBV11-1 to TRBJ2-1; D possibly uses TRBD1 or TRBD2 (6 bases each). There are 14 residues in the CDR3. Germline V gene sequence: CDR1 SGHAT, CDR2 FQDESV (reference sequence). Full variable domain (rest looked up from reference TRBV11-1 and TRBJ2-1): EAEVAQSPRYKITEKSQAVAFWCDPISGHATLYWYRQILGQGPELLVQFQDESVVDDSQLPKDRFSAERLKGVDSTLKIQPAELGDSAMYLCASSLGDTGRTHVFGPGTRLTVL.

This clone was found a few times. The chain joins TRBV21-1 to TRBJ2-7. TRBV21-1 is classified as a pseudogene. This CDR3 has 12 amino acids. The CDR3 region is CASKNSSYEQYV. The CDR3 DNA sequence: TGTGCCAGCAAAAATTCCTCCTACGAGCAGTACGTC.

The genes are TRBV6-5 and TRBJ1-3; D unclear. The CDR3 length is 15 residues. Trimming stripped 7 bases from V and 0 bases from J, with 13 bases between. CDR1 is MNHEY, CDR2 SVGAGI, per germline. CDR3 bases: TGTGCCAGCACCTCCCCCCGGTCCTCTGGAAACACCATATATTTT. Its translation is CASTSPRSSGNTIYF.

The gene calls are TRBV7-8 and TRBJ1-2, with D possibly matching TRBD1 (6 bases). This CDR3 contains 14 residues. Deletions cut 4 bases from V and 8 bases from J, with 17 bases between. The germline V gene has CDR1 SGHVS and CDR2 FQNEAQ. The CDR3 sequence is CASSSLGGIYGYTF. In nucleotides, the CDR3 is TGTGCCAGCAGCTCCCTAGGGGGTATATACGGCTACACCTTC.

This sequence joins TRBV19 and TRBJ1-2; D not certain. Between the trimmed V and J ends, which lost 0 bases and 4 bases, there was a span of 0 bases. CDR1 is LNHDA, CDR2 SQIVND, per germline (reference sequence). This CDR3 has 11 residues. The CDR3 here is CASSIDYGYTF. The CDR3 region has the DNA TGTGCCAGTAGTATAGACTATGGCTACACCTTC.

The CDR3 sequence is CASSGGGYTEAFF. The CDR3 DNA reads TGCGCCAGCAGCGGAGGGGGATACACTGAAGCTTTCTTT. This rearrangement joins TRBV5-1 to TRBJ1-1, with a possible D match to TRBD1 (6 bases). The V gene lost 4 bases and the J gene lost 3 bases, with 10 bases spanning the gap. The V gene's germline CDR1 is SGHRS and CDR2 YFSETQ. The CDR3 is 13 residues long.

This clone was seen once. In DNA form, the CDR3 reads TGTGCCTGGAGCACGACAGGGGGCTCAAATTCACCCCTCCACTTT. Translating it yields CAWSTTGGSNSPLHF. The chain has TRBV30 and TRBJ1-6, with 10 bases that match TRBD1. CDR1 is GTSNPN and CDR2 is SVGIG in the germline V gene (reference sequence). The CDR3 totals 15 residues. V lost 3 bases and J lost 7; bases outside the gene matches: 6.

The chain has TRBV5-1 and TRBJ2-7; 10 nucleotides match TRBD1. Per the germline V gene, CDR1 is SGHRS and CDR2 is YFSETQ. Trimming took 4 bases from V and 8 from J; bases not matched to a gene: 12. The length of the CDR3 is 15 residues. This CDR3 reads CASSAYLDRGDQQYV. DNA for the CDR3: TGCGCCAGCAGCGCCTACTTGGACAGGGGGGACCAGCAGTACGTC.

The V call is TRBV7-2, the J call TRBJ1-5; D is perhaps TRBD1 (5 bases). This CDR3 region has 14 residues. V was trimmed by 4 bases and J by 1 base, leaving 8 bases between them. CDR1 and CDR2 from the germline V gene are SGHTA and FQGNSA. The CDR3 DNA reads as TGTGCCAGCAGCTCCCGGGACAGCAATCAGCCCCAGCATTTT. Protein sequence: CASSSRDSNQPQHF.

The chain uses TRBV14 and TRBJ1-5; maybe TRBD1 (5 bases). Germline loops: CDR1 SGHDN, CDR2 FVKESK. There are 15 residues in the CDR3. V shed 2 bases and J shed 3 bases, with 11 bases lying between them. The CDR3 region is CASSQMKGYNQPQHF. CDR3 DNA: TGTGCCAGCAGCCAAATGAAGGGGTACAATCAGCCCCAGCATTTT.

The genes are TRBV11-3 and TRBJ1-1; D remains ambiguous. CDR1 is SGHNT, CDR2 YENEEA, per germline. This CDR3 is 13 amino acids long. The V end lost 4 bases, the J end lost 1 base, and 7 bases lay between the germline ends. The CDR3 DNA reads TGTGCCAGCAGCTCGACCGAGAACACTGAAGCTTTCTTT. Amino acids: CASSSTENTEAFF.

The V call is TRBV28, the J call TRBJ1-5, with D maybe TRBD1 (6 bases). V was pared by 2 bases and J by 4 bases, with 9 bases between. Germline assignment: CDR1 MDHEN and CDR2 SYDVKM. CDR3 size: 14 residues. CDR3 in DNA: TGTGCCAGCAGTTTAGGGGGGCCGAATCAGCCCCAGCATTTT. The encoded protein is CASSLGGPNQPQHF.

V and J are TRBV5-1 and TRBJ1-3; 8 bases are a match to TRBD1. The CDR3 runs to 16 residues. The V and J ends lost 0 bases and 1 base, in that order; junction bases with no gene match: 3. The germline CDR1 and CDR2 sequences are SGHRS and YFSETQ. CDR3 coding DNA: TGCGCCAGCAGCTTGGCCCAGGGGGCGTCTGGAAACACCATATATTTT. It translates to CASSLAQGASGNTIYF.

The rearrangement uses TRBV15 and TRBJ1-2; D is undetermined. Looked up from germline, CDR1 is LNHNV and CDR2 is YYDKDF (reference sequence). The V end lost 0 bases, the J end lost 4 bases, and 9 bases lay between the germline ends. This CDR3 is 14 amino acids long. CDR3 bases: TGTGCCACCAGCAGAGATTTAGCAGTCTATGGCTACACCTTC. Amino acids: CATSRDLAVYGYTF.

CDR3 coding DNA: TGTGCCAGCAGCTTACAGAACACTGAAGCTTTCTTT. Protein: CASSLQNTEAFF. The rearrangement joins TRBV11-2 to TRBJ1-1; D not certain. Trimming took off 2 bases at V and 1 base at J, with 2 bases between the two ends. The CDR3 has 12 residues. Germline CDR1 reads SGHAT; CDR2 reads FQNNGV.

V gene TRBV7-9 combines with J gene TRBJ1-1; the D is unclear. CDR1 and CDR2 (germline): SEHNR, FQNEAQ (reference sequence). This CDR3 region has 12 residues. Deletions cut 5 bases from V and 5 bases from J, with 9 bases between. The CDR3 sequence is CASSQSGTEAFF. CDR3 nucleotide sequence: TGTGCCAGCAGCCAAAGTGGGACTGAAGCTTTCTTT.

This clone was found a few times. The V call is TRBV7-3, the J call TRBJ1-5; D is possibly TRBD1 (6 bases). The CDR3 consists of 17 residues. Per germline, CDR1 SGHTA and CDR2 FQGTGA. Trimming cost V 2 bases and J 5 bases, with 19 bases left between them. The CDR3 sequence is CASSLRPGTLRDQPQHF. In nucleotides, the CDR3 is TGTGCCAGCAGCTTACGTCCGGGGACACTACGGGATCAGCCCCAGCATTTT.

CDR3 nucleotide sequence: TGTGCCAGTGCCCGCTCAGACCGCGGCGCGGGAAAACTGTTTTTT. Its translation: CASARSDRGAGKLFF. The chain carries TRBV19 and TRBJ1-4; no firm D call. This CDR3 spans 15 amino acids. The germline V and J ends were trimmed by 8 bases and 10 bases, with 23 bases remaining between them. Germline V gives CDR1 LNHDA, CDR2 SQIVND (reference sequence).

The CDR3 sequence: CAISGLATEAFF. CDR3 nucleotide sequence: TGTGCCATCTCCGGGCTGGCCACTGAAGCTTTCTTT. This chain joins TRBV28 and TRBJ1-1; D gene ambiguous. From germline, CDR1 is MDHEN and CDR2 SYDVKM. V was cut by 10 bases and J by 4 bases, with 13 bases left in between. The CDR3 is 12 residues long. The entire variable domain, with the rest obtained from reference TRBV28 and TRBJ1-1, is as follows: DVKVTQSSRYLVKRTGEKVFLECVQDMDHENMFWYRQDPGLGLRLIYFSYDVKMKEKGDIPEGYSVSREKKERFSLILESASTNQTSMYLCAISGLATEAFFGQGTRLTVV.

The chain recombines TRBV7-2 with TRBJ1-1; unclear D gene. This CDR3 spans 13 amino acids. V shed 3 bases and J shed 4 bases, with 9 bases lying between them. Germline V gives CDR1 SGHTA, CDR2 FQGNSA. CDR3 sequence reads: CASSFTSVTEAFF. In DNA, the CDR3 is TGTGCCAGCAGCTTTACTTCGGTCACTGAAGCTTTCTTT.

This chain uses TRBV2 with TRBJ1-1; D is possibly TRBD1 (5 bases). The germline V and J ends were trimmed by 1 base and 10 bases, with 13 bases remaining between them. The germline V gene encodes CDR1 SNHLY and CDR2 FYNNEI. The CDR3 length is 13 residues. This CDR3 is CASSEDRGKSAFF. CDR3 coding DNA: TGTGCCAGCAGTGAAGACCGGGGGAAATCAGCTTTCTTT.

V and J are TRBV6-6 and TRBJ2-2; D call uncertain. The CDR3 has 12 amino acids. Germline V gene data show CDR1 as MNHNY and CDR2 as SVGAGI (reference sequence). With 6 bases removed from V and 4 bases from J, the gap between germline ends came to 6 bases. Here the CDR3 DNA reads TGTGCCAGCAGGTCGCCCACCGGGGAGCTGTTTTTT. Protein: CASRSPTGELFF.

The chain is built from TRBV6-5 and TRBJ2-7; D possibly corresponds to TRBD1 (6 bases). Germline V gene lookup returns CDR1 MNHEY and CDR2 SVGAGI. Trimming left V 6 bases short and J 1 base short, with 10 bases between. The CDR3 contains 13 residues. CDR3 protein: CASSPTGSYEQYF. CDR3 DNA: TGTGCCAGCAGCCCGACAGGATCCTACGAGCAGTACTTC.

The CDR3 nucleotides read TGCGCCAGCAGCCTAGGACAGGGGACCGGCGGGGCCAACGTCCTGACTTTC. Its translation: CASSLGQGTGGANVLTF. The V and J genes are TRBV5-1 and TRBJ2-6, with 9 bases identical to TRBD1. The V segment lost 4 bases and the J segment 4 bases; nucleotides outside the gene matches: 9. The CDR3 is made up of 17 amino acids. CDR1 is SGHRS, CDR2 YFSETQ, per germline.

V and J are TRBV28 and TRBJ1-2, with TRBD1 matching over 8 bases. Losses at the gene ends were 2 bases for V and 7 bases for J; bases not matched to a gene: 9. Germline loops: CDR1 MDHEN, CDR2 SYDVKM. This CDR3 contains 15 residues. The CDR3: CASSLGYDRGVGYTF. As DNA, the CDR3 is TGTGCCAGCAGTTTAGGCTACGACAGGGGAGTTGGCTACACCTTC.

J is TRBJ1-1 and V is TRBV30; D is undetermined. The CDR3 extends over 16 amino acids. V shed 3 bases and J shed 5 bases, with 22 bases lying between them. Germline V CDR1 and CDR2: GTSNPN, SVGIG (reference sequence). CDR3 in DNA: TGTGCCTGGAGCCGGAAATCGGCGGGCCAGTTAACTGAAGCTTTCTTT. Protein product: CAWSRKSAGQLTEAFF. Full variable domain (remainder filled in from reference TRBV30 and TRBJ1-1): SQTIHQWPATLVQPVGSPLSLECTVEGTSNPNLYWYRQAAGRGLQLLFYSVGIGQISSEVPQNLSASRPQDRQFILSSKKLLLSDSGFYLCAWSRKSAGQLTEAFFGQGTRLTVV.

J is TRBJ1-2 and V is TRBV3-1 (or the pseudogene TRBV3-2), with no clear D. V was shortened by 1 base and J by 7 bases, with 19 bases between the two germline ends. CDR1 and CDR2 from the germline V gene are LGHDT and YNNKEL (reference sequence). CDR3 size: 16 residues. The CDR3: CASSQGVGAQASGYTF. The CDR3 DNA sequence: TGTGCCAGCAGCCAAGGAGTAGGCGCCCAGGCTTCTGGCTACACCTTC.

The chain links TRBV18 to TRBJ1-6, with D unclear. The CDR3 has 15 amino acids. Germline V gene lookup returns CDR1 KGHSH and CDR2 LQKENI. Trimming left V 2 bases short and J 10 bases short, with 15 bases between. The DNA of the CDR3 is TGTGCCAGCTCACCAACGCCCCAAGTTCTATCACCCCTCCACTTT. Translated, it gives CASSPTPQVLSPLHF. The full variable domain, completed using reference TRBV18 and TRBJ1-6, is NAGVMQNPRHLVRRRGQEARLRCSPMKGHSHVYWYRQLPEEGLKFMVYLQKENIIDESGMPKERFSAEFPKEGPSILRIQQVVRGDSAAYFCASSPTPQVLSPLHFGNGTRLTVT.

The chain carries TRBV21-1 and TRBJ1-6; whether TRBD1, the table's D call, matches the DNA was not checked. TRBV21-1 has pseudogene status. This CDR3 is 14 amino acids long. CDR3 loop: CASSKGQGDSPLHF. In DNA, the CDR3 is TGTGCCAGCAGCAAGGGACAGGGCGATTCACCCCTCCACTTT.

The rearrangement joins TRBV19 to TRBJ1-3; 7 bases fit TRBD1. Trimming at V came to 3 bases and at J to 0 bases, leaving 5 bases not matched to a gene. This CDR3 has 16 residues. Germline values: CDR1 LNHDA, CDR2 SQIVND (reference sequence). As DNA, the CDR3 is TGTGCCAGTAGTATGGTGGGACAGACCTCTGGAAACACCATATATTTT. This encodes CASSMVGQTSGNTIYF.

On this clone: Other DNA sequences within the sample encode an identical CDR3. The gene calls are TRBV5-1 and TRBJ2-2, with D hard to call. The CDR3 length is 15 residues. Germline-derived CDR1 and CDR2 are SGHRS and YFSETQ. The ends were cut back, 0 bases at V and 2 bases at J, with 8 bases in the middle. CDR3 nucleotides: TGCGCCAGCAGCTTGGATAGGGTCAACACCGGGGAGCTGTTTTTT. Its translation is CASSLDRVNTGELFF.

This chain joins TRBV20-1 and TRBJ2-1; D is perhaps TRBD2 (6 bases). The CDR3 sequence is 14 residues long. Germline CDR1 is DFQATT and CDR2 is SNEGSKA (reference sequence). V was cut by 3 bases and J by 5 bases, with 14 bases left in between. The CDR3 spells CSASDRRGHNEQFF. The CDR3 DNA follows: TGCAGTGCTAGTGATCGGCGGGGCCACAATGAGCAGTTCTTC.